Sequencing of this T cell receptor beta chain was carried out in a study of early T cells in non-severe SARS-CoV-2 infection. Trimming took 0 bases from V and 3 from J; bases not matched to a gene: 5. Germline V gene lookup returns CDR1 DFQATT and CDR2 SNEGSKA (reference sequence). This CDR3 spans 15 amino acids. MiXCR, run by TCRdb on the 5' RACE reads, gives a single entry per CDR3 protein. The sample has under 100,000 distinct CDR3 sequences, about an eighth seen once. In its sample, this clonotype was seen a few times. The receptor's source is an adult who was a healthcare worker with PCR-confirmed SARS-CoV-2 infection or an uninfected control (not recorded which). This chain connects TRBV20-1 to TRBJ2-7; TRBD1 aligns across 10 bases. Sequenced input: whole blood. The CDR3 nucleotides read TGCAGTGCTAGAGATATTGGGACAGGGGTCTACGAGCAGTACTTC. Protein product: CSARDIGTGVYEQYF.